This T cell receptor beta chain stems from a study of blood T cell repertoires in COVID-19. Study overall: The United States, Italy and Spain were the sources of the acute and convalescent COVID-19 samples. In each case, the material was cDNA or gDNA derived from T cells, B-cell-depleted T cells, or PBMCs.

The germline V gene has CDR1 SGHDN and CDR2 FVKESK. The CDR3 length is 15 residues. Trimming cost V 4 bases and J 6 bases, with 13 bases left between them. Produced via immunoSEQ multiplex PCR; TCRdb's table is partial and in-frame only. The sample contains 90,000 to 120,000 clones, around 64% of which appear only once. This TCR was recovered from a woman aged 40 to 50 with acute or convalescent COVID-19. This rearrangement joins TRBV14 to TRBJ1-6; possible D gene TRBD1, 6 bases. Sample: peripheral blood. DNA of the CDR3: TGTGCCAGCAGCCTAAGAACAGGGATTAATTCACCCCTCCACTTT. Amino acids: CASSLRTGINSPLHF.